What follows is one T cell receptor beta chain and its context. This entry is derived from a study of blood T cell repertoires in COVID-19. About the study: The samples span acute and convalescent COVID-19 from the United States, Italy and Spain.

The CDR3 sequence is 14 residues long. The V gene's germline CDR1 is LNHDA and CDR2 SQIVND (reference sequence). V shed 0 bases and J shed 1 base, with 6 bases lying between them. The repertoire was sequenced with immunoSEQ multiplex PCR; TCRdb's copy has only in-frame clones and lacks some. The sample consists of about 140,000 clones, about 83% of them appearing once. The clonotype was recovered from a human donor in a cohort sampled during active COVID-19. The J gene is TRBJ1-1, the V gene TRBV19; unclear D gene. Sequenced input: peripheral blood. CDR3 in amino acids: CASSIEPGNTEAFF. The CDR3 region has the DNA TGTGCCAGTAGTATAGAACCCGGGAACACTGAAGCTTTCTTT.